This paragraph covers one T cell receptor beta chain sequence. The target antigen is unknown. The treatment: oral pan-JAK inhibitor, 5-10 mg twice daily. Isolation of CD4+ and CD8+ T cells from PBMCs was achieved by sorting. Sequencing used cDNA as its template, made by extracting RNA and reverse transcribing it. The table came from immunoSEQ multiplex PCR; TCRdb's copy has only in-frame clones and leaves some out. The sample yields about 100,000 clones, 55% to 75% seen once. The data stem from a study of CD8+ T cells in alopecia areata. Study-level information: Those patients who were treated received oral tofacitinib, which was given at 5 to 10 mg twice daily for moderate-to-severe alopecia areata. Severity of treated patients was scored by affected scalp percentage. Regarding the study as a whole: TCRs were shared less clearly across patients than in mice, possibly for HLA-related reasons.

This CDR3 spans 17 amino acids. Germline CDR1 reads SGHAT; CDR2 reads FQNNGV. The trim removed 2 bases at V and 1 base at J, leaving 2 bases unmatched. The sequences come from CD8+ T cells sorted from blood, collected at week 56, from a patient treated with tofacitinib. The TCR originated in a human donor with alopecia areata. V is TRBV11-2 and J is TRBJ2-5, with 15 nucleotides matching TRBD2. The CDR3 DNA is TGTGCCAGCAGCTTAAGGGGACTAGCGGGGGGCCAAGAGACCCAGTACTTC. It yields the protein CASSLRGLAGGQETQYF. Full variable domain (outside the CDR3, taken from reference TRBV11-2 and TRBJ2-5): EAGVAQSPRYKIIEKRQSVAFWCNPISGHATLYWYQQILGQGPKLLIQFQNNGVVDDSQLPKDRFSAERLKGVDSTLKIQPAKLEDSAVYLCASSLRGLAGGQETQYFGPGTRLLVL.